A single sample gave rise to the 24 T cell receptor beta chains below, sequenced in a study of identical twins. TCRdb analysed the 5' RACE reads with MiXCR anew, one entry per CDR3 protein. The sample yields 15,000 to 20,000 distinct CDR3 sequences, roughly 69% seen once. The material sequenced was memory (CD45RO+) T cells sorted from blood. The receptors here all came from a woman under 30 in good health. This table probably holds off-target reads from a library built for another chain.

The chain couples TRBV28 to TRBJ2-5; D may be TRBD1 (6 bases). The length of the CDR3 is 13 residues. V was clipped by 3 bases and J by 4 bases, with 9 bases between them. Per the germline V gene, CDR1 is MDHEN and CDR2 is SYDVKM. The CDR3 reads CASSLGRGETQYF. Here the CDR3 DNA reads TGTGCCAGCAGTTTGGGCAGGGGAGAGACCCAGTACTTC.

The genes are TRBV10-3 and TRBJ2-3; TRBD1 or TRBD2 may be the D gene (5 bases each). The CDR3 sequence is 14 residues long. V shed 5 bases and J shed 6 bases, with 15 bases lying between them. Germline CDR1 is ENHRY and CDR2 is SYGVKD. Written as DNA, the CDR3 is TGTGCCATCAGTACATTTCAGGGAGTGGATACGCAGTATTTT. Translation gives CAISTFQGVDTQYF.

The chain combines TRBV29-1 with TRBJ2-7; D remains ambiguous. Germline V gene data show CDR1 as SQVTM and CDR2 as ANQGSEA. V lost 5 bases, J lost 3 bases, and 5 bases lay in between. CDR3 size: 10 residues. The CDR3 nucleotides read TGCAGCGTTAGGAACTACGAGCAGTACTTC. It codes for CSVRNYEQYF.

J is TRBJ2-1 and V is TRBV23-1; 14 nucleotides line up with TRBD2. TRBV23-1 is assigned to the ORF class and has an uncertain function. This CDR3 comprises 16 residues. The J segment lost 7 bases and the V segment lost 8 bases, leaving 10 bases of the junction unmatched. CDR3 coding DNA: TGCGCCAGCGCACCTACGACTAGCGGGAGGGCAAATGAGCAGTTCTTC. Translation gives CASAPTTSGRANEQFF.

CDR3 DNA: TGTGCCAGCAGGTTACTGATTGACGGTGATACGCAGTATTTT. As protein: CASRLLIDGDTQYF. J is TRBJ2-3 and V is TRBV6-5; D gene ambiguous. V lost 6 bases, J lost 6 bases, and 16 bases lay in between. The CDR3 is 14 amino acids. Germline CDR1 MNHEY, CDR2 SVGAGI.

The sample holds a few counts of this clonotype. The rearrangement uses TRBV11-2 and TRBJ2-5; D assignment may be TRBD1 or TRBD2 (6 bases each). The CDR3 length is 13 residues. CDR1 and CDR2 from the germline V gene are SGHAT and FQNNGV. Trimming left V 6 bases short and J 4 bases short, with 12 bases between. CDR3 bases: TGTGCCAGCAGACTACAGGGAGGAGAGACCCAGTACTTC. This translates into CASRLQGGETQYF.

This sequence joins TRBV30 and TRBJ1-1; D is unresolved. In germline, CDR1 is GTSNPN, CDR2 SVGIG (reference sequence). V dropped 2 bases and J dropped 0 bases, with 10 bases sitting between them. There are 14 residues in the CDR3. The CDR3 loop reads CAWSPKGMNTEAFF. The DNA for the CDR3 is TGTGCCTGGAGTCCTAAGGGAATGAACACTGAAGCTTTCTTT. Using reference TRBV30 and TRBJ1-1 for the parts outside the CDR3, the full variable domain is SQTIHQWPATLVQPVGSPLSLECTVEGTSNPNLYWYRQAAGRGLQLLFYSVGIGQISSEVPQNLSASRPQDRQFILSSKKLLLSDSGFYLCAWSPKGMNTEAFFGQGTRLTVV.

The chain links TRBV7-6 to TRBJ2-1; 10 nucleotides agree with TRBD2. The germline gives CDR1 SGHVS, CDR2 FNYEAQ. The CDR3 length is 14 residues. Trimming removed 0 bases from V and 9 bases from J; junction bases left unmatched: 2. CDR3 sequence reads: CASSLAQRGGEQFF. CDR3 coding DNA: TGTGCCAGCAGCTTAGCGCAGCGGGGGGGTGAGCAGTTCTTC.

V gene TRBV12-3 or TRBV12-4 combines with J gene TRBJ2-7, with D unclear. This CDR3 has 12 amino acids. Trimming left V 3 bases short and J 6 bases short, with 9 bases between. The CDR3 spells CASSFSTIEQYF. The DNA of the CDR3 is TGTGCCAGCAGTTTTTCTACTATCGAGCAGTACTTC.

This chain links TRBV5-1 with TRBJ2-7; TRBD2 aligns across 7 bases. Germline V gene lookup returns CDR1 SGHRS and CDR2 YFSETQ. The CDR3 runs 16 residues. V shed 0 bases, J shed 2 bases, and the junction held 8 bases outside the gene matches. As DNA, the CDR3 is TGCGCCAGCAGCTTGGACTCTAGCGGACGAACCTACGAGCAGTACTTC. Its protein product is CASSLDSSGRTYEQYF.

The chain joins TRBV12-5 to TRBJ2-1; unclear D gene. Germline V gene data show CDR1 as LGHNT and CDR2 as FRNRAP. The CDR3 is made up of 15 amino acids. Trimming pared 6 bases from V and 5 bases from J, leaving 17 bases between. CDR3 residues: CASGRYPNPNNEQFF. DNA for the CDR3: TGTGCTAGTGGGCGGTATCCAAATCCCAACAATGAGCAGTTCTTC.

The genes are TRBV5-1 and TRBJ2-5, with TRBD2 identical over 9 bases. Germline V gene data show CDR1 as SGHRS and CDR2 as YFSETQ. V lost 4 bases and J lost 2; bases outside the gene matches: 12. The CDR3 is 17 amino acids. CDR3 residues: CASSNIVAGGVQETQYF. CDR3 sequence (DNA): TGCGCCAGCAGCAATATCGTGGCGGGGGGGGTTCAAGAGACCCAGTACTTC.

In its sample, this clonotype was seen once. The chain combines TRBV9 with TRBJ1-1; D may be TRBD1 (6 bases). The CDR3 consists of 15 residues. CDR1 and CDR2 (germline): SGDLS, YYNGEE. V gave up 4 bases and J gave up 2 bases, with 15 bases separating them. CDR3 DNA sequence: TGTGCCAGCAGCACGTCTGGACAGCCCAACACTGAAGCTTTCTTT. Protein product: CASSTSGQPNTEAFF.

The V and J genes are TRBV2 and TRBJ2-1, with 8 bases identical to TRBD2. Germline assignment: CDR1 SNHLY and CDR2 FYNNEI. This CDR3 is 15 amino acids long. The V segment lost 5 bases and the J segment 7 bases; nucleotides outside the gene matches: 10. CDR3 nucleotide sequence: TGTGCCAGCAGTCCCGTCCCCGGGACTAGAAATGAGCAGTTCTTC. Translating it yields CASSPVPGTRNEQFF.

The chain recombines TRBV6-2 or TRBV6-3 with TRBJ2-2; D is unresolved. V was pared by 5 bases and J by 4 bases, with 17 bases between. The germline gives CDR1 MNHEY, CDR2 SVGEGT. This CDR3 region has 16 residues. CDR3 sequence (DNA): TGTGCCAGCAGTCTACCCCGCCAGAGAAGCACCGGGGAGCTGTTTTTT. It yields the protein CASSLPRQRSTGELFF.

The CDR3 is CRGDSGITEAFF. CDR3 nucleotide sequence: TGCAGGGGGGACTCAGGGATCACTGAAGCTTTCTTT. This sequence joins TRBV20-1 and TRBJ1-1; weak D call: TRBD1 (5 bases). The germline V gene encodes CDR1 DFQATT and CDR2 SNEGSKA (reference sequence). CDR3 size: 12 residues.

The CDR3 DNA follows: TGCGCCAGCAGCCTGGCGGGTGATGAGCAGTTCTTC. Amino acids: CASSLAGDEQFF. The gene calls are TRBV5-1 and TRBJ2-1, with a possible D match to TRBD2 (5 bases). Trimming took 4 bases from V and 8 from J, leaving 10 bases between them. Per the germline V gene, CDR1 is SGHRS and CDR2 is YFSETQ. The CDR3 is 12 amino acids.

To note about this clonotype: The junction and the germline gene differ at one end; a read error may be behind it. The V call is TRBV15, the J call TRBJ2-7, with 7 bases identical to TRBD1. This CDR3 has 14 amino acids. The V gene's germline CDR1 is LNHNV and CDR2 YYDKDF (reference sequence). CDR3 DNA: TGTGCCCCCAGCACCCGGGACAGAGCCTACGAGCAGTACTTC. This translates into CAPSTRDRAYEQYF.

This clonotype was found a few times. V gene TRBV6-2 or TRBV6-3 combines with J gene TRBJ2-1; D remains unclear. V was pared by 5 bases and J by 4 bases, with 3 bases between. Germline V CDR1 and CDR2: MNHEY, SVGEGT. This CDR3 has 11 amino acids. The CDR3 DNA is TGTGCCAGCAGTCAGTACAATGAGCAGTTCTTC. Translation: CASSQYNEQFF.

The chain couples TRBV27 to TRBJ2-3; tentatively, D is TRBD2 (6 bases). V shed 4 bases and J shed 4 bases, with 12 bases lying between them. The CDR3 consists of 14 residues. The germline gives CDR1 MNHEY, CDR2 SMNVEV (reference sequence). CDR3 residues: CASSWSRGPDTQYF. CDR3 sequence (DNA): TGTGCCAGCAGTTGGTCGCGGGGACCAGATACGCAGTATTTT.

The chain is built from TRBV12-3 or TRBV12-4 and TRBJ2-3, with D possibly being TRBD2 (6 bases). This CDR3 is built from 18 residues. V dropped 2 bases and J dropped 6 bases, with 24 bases sitting between them. Here the CDR3 DNA reads TGTGCCAGCAGTTTACTGCTCACCATTTTGGCCAGCGGGGATACGCAGTATTTT. Its translation is CASSLLLTILASGDTQYF.

The chain joins TRBV2 to TRBJ2-1, with D hard to call. The CDR3 runs 11 residues. Trimming shortened V by 5 bases and J by 8 bases, and 7 bases separated the two germline ends. CDR1 is SNHLY, CDR2 FYNNEI, per germline. In DNA form, the CDR3 reads TGTGCCAGCAGTATAATTCATGAGCAGTTCTTC. Amino acid sequence: CASSIIHEQFF.

V gene TRBV5-1 combines with J gene TRBJ2-2; D not certain. The ends were cut back, 0 bases at V and 1 base at J, with 4 bases in the middle. This CDR3 comprises 14 residues. Germline CDR1 is SGHRS and CDR2 is YFSETQ. The CDR3 region has the DNA TGCGCCAGCAGCTTGGGGGGGAACACCGGGGAGCTGTTTTTT. Translating it yields CASSLGGNTGELFF.

The rearrangement uses TRBV28 and TRBJ2-5; D is ambiguous. Between the trimmed V and J ends, which lost 3 bases and 4 bases, there was a span of 12 bases. CDR3 length: 14 residues. Germline V gene data show CDR1 as MDHEN and CDR2 as SYDVKM. The CDR3 loop is CASSFLVRGETQYF. CDR3 sequence (DNA): TGTGCCAGCAGTTTCCTCGTCAGAGGAGAGACCCAGTACTTC.